These T cell receptor beta chains were read from a single sample in a study of shared clonotypes between healthy human individuals. The data were produced by immunoSEQ multiplex PCR, yet TCRdb's version contains in-frame clones alone and is incomplete. The profile shows around 2,000,000 clones, about 92% of them singletons. What was sequenced was naive CD8+ T cells from PBMCs. Every receptor here comes from a young man in good health. Some clones in this sample may be carry-over from other donors' samples. Each CDR3 is given with its conserved first and last residue. The order of the fields is D gene, V gene, clone size, J gene, CDR3 protein, CDR3 DNA. A D gene is named only where the DNA matches it firmly. For some rows the clone size is stated as once, few or many, or as a class when expanded; others skip it.

D gene: TRBD2
V gene: TRBV27
clone size: -
J gene: TRBJ2-1
CDR3 protein: CASRRLAVSNEQFF
CDR3 DNA: TGTGCCAGCAGACGACTAGCGGTAAGCAATGAGCAGTTCTTC

D gene: -
V gene: TRBV27
clone size: -
J gene: TRBJ1-1
CDR3 protein: CASSFLGPSAEAFF
CDR3 DNA: TGTGCCAGCAGTTTTCTGGGCCCGTCCGCTGAAGCTTTCTTT

D gene: TRBD2
V gene: TRBV28
clone size: once
J gene: TRBJ2-1
CDR3 protein: CASRAGGYNEQFF
CDR3 DNA: TGTGCCAGCAGGGCGGGAGGGTACAATGAGCAGTTCTTC

D gene: -
V gene: TRBV27
clone size: -
J gene: TRBJ2-7
CDR3 protein: CASSLNGRNEQYF
CDR3 DNA: TGTGCCAGCAGTTTAAACGGCCGCAACGAGCAGTACTTC

D gene: -
V gene: TRBV4-1
clone size: -
J gene: TRBJ2-7
CDR3 protein: CASGPGTYEQYF
CDR3 DNA: TGCGCCAGCGGGCCAGGGACCTACGAGCAGTACTTC

D gene: TRBD1
V gene: TRBV7-9
clone size: -
J gene: TRBJ2-1
CDR3 protein: CASSLVGQGARNEQFF
CDR3 DNA: TGTGCCAGCAGCTTAGTGGGACAGGGGGCGCGGAATGAGCAGTTCTTC

D gene: TRBD1
V gene: TRBV27
clone size: -
J gene: TRBJ2-7
CDR3 protein: CASSVRTGVYEQYF
CDR3 DNA: TGTGCCAGCAGTGTCCGGACAGGGGTCTACGAGCAGTACTTC

D gene: -
V gene: TRBV27
clone size: -
J gene: TRBJ2-3
CDR3 protein: CASSLVGAPDTQYF
CDR3 DNA: TGTGCCAGCAGTTTAGTCGGGGCCCCAGATACGCAGTATTTT

D gene: TRBD2
V gene: TRBV7-3
clone size: -
J gene: TRBJ2-3
CDR3 protein: CASSYTSGSRDTQYF
CDR3 DNA: TGTGCCAGCAGCTACACTAGCGGGAGTAGAGATACGCAGTATTTT

D gene: -
V gene: TRBV4-1
clone size: -
J gene: TRBJ2-3
CDR3 protein: CASSQVAERRSTDTQYF
CDR3 DNA: TGCGCCAGCAGCCAAGTTGCCGAGCGGCGCAGCACAGATACGCAGTATTTT

D gene: TRBD1
V gene: TRBV4-3
clone size: -
J gene: TRBJ1-2
CDR3 protein: CASSQRQGEGYTF
CDR3 DNA: TGCGCCAGCAGCCAGAGACAGGGGGAGGGCTACACCTTC